What follows is one TCR beta chain and its context. Antigen specificity is unknown. In TCRdb, the 5' RACE reads were re-called with MiXCR into one record per CDR3 protein. The sample has 350,000 to 450,000 distinct CDR3 sequences; around 28% are singletons. The V gene lost 0 bases and the J gene lost 6 bases, with 13 bases spanning the gap. CDR3 size: 15 residues. The V gene's germline CDR1 is SGHRS and CDR2 YFSETQ. This entry belongs to a study of T-cell memory formation after mild COVID-19. Study outcomes and limitations: Nothing confirmed that second-wave clones peaking on day 37 were specific for SARS-CoV-2. Contracting CD4+ clones lay largely in CM and EM, with CD8+ ones residing in EMRA. Later expanders leaned toward CD4+, whereas clones contracting from day 15 to 85 were balanced CD4/CD8. Memory cells collected pre-infection included some clones that later responded, suggesting cross-reactive memory joined.

The receptor was isolated from an adult woman who had mild COVID-19 (a few samples of this study predate the infection). Cell type and time point are not known. Input material: PBMCs or a T cell subset sorted from them (not recorded which). V usage is TRBV5-1 and J usage is TRBJ2-1; D is uncertain. The CDR3 DNA is TGCGCCAGCAGCTTGGAGGCTAGACTCGGCAATGAGCAGTTCTTC. This sequence encodes CASSLEARLGNEQFF.